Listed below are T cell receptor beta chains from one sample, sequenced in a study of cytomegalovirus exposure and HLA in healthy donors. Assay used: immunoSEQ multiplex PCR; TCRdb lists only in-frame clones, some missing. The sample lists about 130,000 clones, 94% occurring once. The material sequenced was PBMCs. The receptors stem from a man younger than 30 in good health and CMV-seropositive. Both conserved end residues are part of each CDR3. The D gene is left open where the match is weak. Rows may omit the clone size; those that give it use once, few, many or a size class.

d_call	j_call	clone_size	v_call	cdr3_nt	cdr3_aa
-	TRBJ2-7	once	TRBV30	TGTGCCTGGAGTCTATTCTACGAGCAGTACTTC	CAWSLFYEQYF
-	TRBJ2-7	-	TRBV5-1	TGCGCCAGCAGGGCATGGGACAACCTCTCCTACGAGCAGTACTTC	CASRAWDNLSYEQYF
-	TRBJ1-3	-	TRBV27	TGTGCCAGCAGTTTTTCGAGCTCTGGAAACACCATATATTTT	CASSFSSSGNTIYF
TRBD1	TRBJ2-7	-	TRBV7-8	TGTGCCAGCGCAGACAGGGTTACCTACGAGCAGTACTTC	CASADRVTYEQYF
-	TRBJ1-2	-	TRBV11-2	TGTGCCAGCAGCTTAAACGGGTACTATGGCTACACCTTC	CASSLNGYYGYTF
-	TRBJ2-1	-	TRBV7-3	TGTGCCAGCAGCCTGATACAGGGAGCCTCCTACAATGAGCAGTTCTTC	CASSLIQGASYNEQFF
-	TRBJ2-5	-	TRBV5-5	TGTGCCAGCAGCTTCCTGGAGACCCAGTACTTC	CASSFLETQYF
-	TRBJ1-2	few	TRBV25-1	TGTGCCAGCAGTTCCACAGACAGCCGCTATGGCTACACCTTC	CASSSTDSRYGYTF
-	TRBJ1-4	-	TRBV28	TGTGCCAGCAGTGGGGGCCCCGGACTGTTTTTT	CASSGGPGLFF
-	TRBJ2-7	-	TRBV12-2	TGTGCAAGTCGCTTCCCGGGACAGGGGGAAAAAATTCCGTACTTC	CASRFPGQGEKIPYF
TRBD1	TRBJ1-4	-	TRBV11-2	TGTGCCAGCAGCCCACGGACAGGTGGAATCCTTGAACTGTTTTTT	CASSPRTGGILELFF